This T cell receptor beta chain was captured in a study of cytomegalovirus exposure and HLA in healthy donors. The PCR ran on 60 Vbeta and 13 Jbeta primers. Libraries were prepared by immunoSEQ multiplex PCR; TCRdb keeps only in-frame clonotypes and omits some of them. This sample carries some 180,000 clones, around four fifths of them seen once, and the ten largest clones take approximately 2%. Comments on this clone: Its antigen remains unknown.

Study-level findings and limits: Some V segments, TRBV6-2 and TRBV6-3 among them, were indistinguishable and were therefore excluded.

The germline V and J ends were trimmed by 1 base and 14 bases, with 12 bases remaining between them. The CDR3 spans 12 residues. CDR1 is GTSNPN and CDR2 is SVGIG in the germline V gene (reference sequence). The sample taken for sequencing was PBMCs. This chain uses TRBV30 with TRBJ1-6; a weak D match, TRBD1 (5 bases). This receptor was taken from a woman aged 30 to 39 in good health and CMV-seronegative. Here the CDR3 reads CAWSAPPGALHF. CDR3 nucleotides: TGTGCCTGGAGTGCCCCGCCGGGGGCCCTCCACTTT. Filled out from reference TRBV30 and TRBJ1-6, the complete variable domain reads SQTIHQWPATLVQPVGSPLSLECTVEGTSNPNLYWYRQAAGRGLQLLFYSVGIGQISSEVPQNLSASRPQDRQFILSSKKLLLSDSGFYLCAWSAPPGALHFGNGTRLTVT.